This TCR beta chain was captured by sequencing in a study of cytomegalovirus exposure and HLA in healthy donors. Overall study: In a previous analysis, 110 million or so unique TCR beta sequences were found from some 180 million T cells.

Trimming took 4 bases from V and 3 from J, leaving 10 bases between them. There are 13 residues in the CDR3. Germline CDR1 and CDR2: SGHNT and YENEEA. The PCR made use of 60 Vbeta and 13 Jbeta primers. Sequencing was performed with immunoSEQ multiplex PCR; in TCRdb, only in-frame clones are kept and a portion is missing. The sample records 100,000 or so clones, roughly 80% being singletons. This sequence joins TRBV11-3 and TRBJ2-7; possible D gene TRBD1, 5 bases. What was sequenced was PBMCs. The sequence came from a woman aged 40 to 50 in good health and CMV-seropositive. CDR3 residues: CASSSGQGYEQYF. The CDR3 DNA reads TGTGCCAGCAGCTCCGGGCAGGGCTACGAGCAGTACTTC. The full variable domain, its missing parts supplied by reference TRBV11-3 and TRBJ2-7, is EAGVVQSPRYKIIEKKQPVAFWCNPISGHNTLYWYLQNLGQGPELLIRYENEEAVDDSQLPKDRFSAERLKGVDSTLKIQPAELGDSAVYLCASSSGQGYEQYFGPGTRLTVT.